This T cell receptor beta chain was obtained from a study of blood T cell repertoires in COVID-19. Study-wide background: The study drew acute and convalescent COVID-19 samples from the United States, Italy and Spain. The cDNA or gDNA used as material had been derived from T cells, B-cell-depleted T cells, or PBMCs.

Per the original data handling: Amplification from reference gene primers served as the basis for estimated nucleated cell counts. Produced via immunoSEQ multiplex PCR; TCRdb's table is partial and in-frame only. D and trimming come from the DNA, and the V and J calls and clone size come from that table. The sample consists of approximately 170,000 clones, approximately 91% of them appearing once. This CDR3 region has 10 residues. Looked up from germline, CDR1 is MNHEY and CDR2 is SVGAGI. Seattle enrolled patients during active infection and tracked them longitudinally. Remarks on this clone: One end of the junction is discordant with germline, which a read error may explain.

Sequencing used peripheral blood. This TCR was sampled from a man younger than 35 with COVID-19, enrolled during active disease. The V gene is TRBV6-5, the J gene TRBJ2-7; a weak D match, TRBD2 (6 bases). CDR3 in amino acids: CASFQGGGRF. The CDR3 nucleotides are TGTGCCAGCTTCCAGGGAGGAGGACGCTTC.